These 28 T cell receptor beta chains came from one sample sequenced in a study of cytomegalovirus exposure and HLA in healthy donors. PCR was performed using 60 Vbeta and 13 Jbeta primers. The assay was immunoSEQ multiplex PCR, and TCRdb's table has in-frame clones only and misses some. The table lists 160,000 or so clones, 86% of them singletons. The sequenced sample was PBMCs. These receptor sequences come from a woman between 18 and 29 years old in good health and CMV-seronegative.

The rearrangement uses TRBV4-1 and TRBJ1-5; unclear D gene. The V gene lost 3 bases and the J gene lost 5 bases, with 17 bases spanning the gap. Germline assignment: CDR1 MGHRA and CDR2 YSYEKL. The CDR3 consists of 16 residues. Written as DNA, the CDR3 is TGCGCCAGCAGCCATGTACGGGCCAGAGGGCATCAGCCCCAGCATTTT. Its translation: CASSHVRARGHQPQHF.

This clone was seen a few times. This chain connects TRBV7-9 to TRBJ2-7; weak D call: TRBD1 (5 bases). Looked up from germline, CDR1 is SEHNR and CDR2 is FQNEAQ (reference sequence). V gave up 6 bases and J gave up 6 bases, with 18 bases separating them. This CDR3 contains 14 residues. CDR3 residues: CASSQPPPGIEQYF. CDR3 nucleotide sequence: TGTGCCAGCAGTCAACCGCCTCCAGGGATCGAGCAGTACTTC.

The chain is built from TRBV28 and TRBJ2-3; 10 nucleotides line up with TRBD2. Germline loops: CDR1 MDHEN, CDR2 SYDVKM. Trimming at V came to 2 bases and at J to 1 base, leaving 6 bases not matched to a gene. The CDR3 totals 17 residues. In nucleotides, the CDR3 is TGTGCCAGCAGTTTAATAGCGGGAGGTTTCGGCACAGATACGCAGTATTTT. This gives the protein CASSLIAGGFGTDTQYF.

This clone was recorded only once. The rearrangement uses TRBV28 and TRBJ1-2; D perhaps matches TRBD1 (6 bases). Germline V gene sequence: CDR1 MDHEN, CDR2 SYDVKM. The CDR3 runs to 13 residues. V lost 6 bases and J 4 bases, leaving 12 bases between the germline ends. CDR3 in DNA: TGTGCCAGCAGGCCCGGGACAACCTATGGCTACACCTTC. Translated: CASRPGTTYGYTF.

The rearrangement joins TRBV9 to TRBJ2-1; 8 nucleotides align to TRBD2. Germline CDR1 SGDLS, CDR2 YYNGEE. V was clipped by 7 bases and J by 8 bases; unmatched bases: 8. There are 13 residues in the CDR3. This CDR3 is CASGNGRVDEQFF. DNA of the CDR3: TGTGCCAGCGGAAACGGGAGGGTTGATGAGCAGTTCTTC.

The chain recombines TRBV18 with TRBJ1-1; 8 nucleotides agree with TRBD1. Germline loops: CDR1 KGHSH, CDR2 LQKENI. The CDR3 contains 15 residues. V was pared by 3 bases and J by 1 base, with 4 bases of the junction left unmatched. The CDR3 DNA reads TGTGCCAGCTCACCGACAGGGGACAAGAACACTGAAGCTTTCTTT. Amino acid sequence: CASSPTGDKNTEAFF.

This clone was seen many times. The chain couples TRBV6-1 to TRBJ2-6; D remains unclear. This CDR3 has 14 residues. The germline V gene encodes CDR1 MNHNS and CDR2 SASEGT. V gave up 2 bases and J gave up 4 bases, with 6 bases separating them. As DNA, the CDR3 is TGTGCCAGCAGTGAACTGACAGGGGCCAACGTCCTGACTTTC. Its translation: CASSELTGANVLTF.

V and J are TRBV30 and TRBJ1-4; 10 bases map to TRBD1. CDR3 length equals 14 residues. With V trimmed by 3 bases and J by 8 bases, 6 bases remained unmatched. CDR1 is GTSNPN, CDR2 SVGIG, per germline (reference sequence). CDR3 sequence: CAWRVTGGREKLFF. The CDR3 nucleotides read TGTGCCTGGAGGGTGACAGGGGGCCGGGAAAAACTGTTTTTT.

J is TRBJ1-1 and V is TRBV28, with 9 bases lining up with TRBD1. CDR1 is MDHEN, CDR2 SYDVKM, per germline. The J segment lost 0 bases and the V segment lost 2 bases, leaving 7 bases of the junction unmatched. The CDR3 is made up of 17 amino acids. The CDR3 protein is CASSLRGQGIMNTEAFF. The DNA for the CDR3 is TGTGCCAGCAGTTTAAGGGGACAGGGTATTATGAACACTGAAGCTTTCTTT. Supplemented by reference TRBV28 and TRBJ1-1, the full variable domain reads DVKVTQSSRYLVKRTGEKVFLECVQDMDHENMFWYRQDPGLGLRLIYFSYDVKMKEKGDIPEGYSVSREKKERFSLILESASTNQTSMYLCASSLRGQGIMNTEAFFGQGTRLTVV.

Notes on this clone: Other nucleotide sequences from this sample produce the same CDR3. The J gene is TRBJ2-2, the V gene TRBV9; no reliable D call. Germline V gives CDR1 SGDLS, CDR2 YYNGEE. The CDR3 has 15 amino acids. Trimming removed 0 bases from V and 2 bases from J, with 8 bases in between. This chain's CDR3 is CASSVVSVNTGELFF. For the CDR3, the DNA is TGTGCCAGCAGCGTAGTTTCGGTCAACACCGGGGAGCTGTTTTTT.

This clone was observed once. This chain links TRBV4-1 with TRBJ2-6; 8 bases are shared with TRBD2. The CDR3 extends over 18 amino acids. Germline loops: CDR1 MGHRA, CDR2 YSYEKL. After removal of 1 base from V and 0 bases from J, the junction contained 5 bases not matched to a gene. This CDR3 reads CASSQGLAGTSGANVLTF. The CDR3 nucleotides read TGCGCCAGCAGCCAAGGGCTAGCGGGTACCTCTGGGGCCAACGTCCTGACTTTC.

The sample holds one count of this clone. V and J are TRBV6-5 and TRBJ2-7; D is uncertain. CDR1 and CDR2 (germline): MNHEY, SVGAGI. This CDR3 has 15 amino acids. The V gene lost 0 bases and the J gene lost 4 bases, with 13 bases spanning the gap. CDR3 sequence (DNA): TGTGCCAGCAGTTACTCCGCTACGGAGAGGTACGAGCAGTACTTC. Its protein product is CASSYSATERYEQYF.

This chain uses TRBV19 with TRBJ1-6; maybe TRBD1 (5 bases). V lost 9 bases and J lost 1, with 10 bases in between. CDR3 length: 14 amino acids. Germline V lookup: CDR1 LNHDA, CDR2 SQIVND (reference sequence). The CDR3 spells CASPGKSYNSPLHF. In DNA form, the CDR3 reads TGTGCCAGCCCAGGGAAGTCCTATAATTCACCCCTCCACTTT.

The chain has TRBV2 and TRBJ2-1; 8 bases align to TRBD2. Germline loops: CDR1 SNHLY, CDR2 FYNNEI. V was pared by 6 bases and J by 10 bases, with 14 bases of the junction left unmatched. The CDR3 spans 15 residues. CDR3 amino acids: CASSAMIGGAREQFF. CDR3 coding DNA: TGTGCCAGCAGCGCTATGATCGGGGGGGCACGGGAGCAGTTCTTC.

The V call is TRBV25-1, the J call TRBJ2-1; 8 bases match TRBD1. Germline V gene sequence: CDR1 MGHDK, CDR2 SYGVNS. The junction had 9 bases not matched to a gene; V was cut back by 3 bases and J by 8 bases. CDR3 length: 15 residues. The CDR3 DNA reads TGTGCCAGCAGTGATCCTACAGGGGGGTATGATGAGCAGTTCTTC. This gives the protein CASSDPTGGYDEQFF.

The rearrangement links TRBV5-6 to TRBJ2-3; 11 bases agree with TRBD2. The V gene end was trimmed by 2 bases and the J gene end by 2 bases; junction bases not matched to a gene: 4. The CDR3 contains 16 residues. From germline, CDR1 is SGHDT and CDR2 YYEEEE. The CDR3 loop is CASSFSGRVLTDTQYF. The CDR3 nucleotides read TGTGCCAGCAGCTTTAGCGGGAGGGTTCTCACAGATACGCAGTATTTT.

This rearrangement joins TRBV5-6 to TRBJ2-1; perhaps TRBD1 as D (5 bases). There are 16 residues in the CDR3. Deletions cut 0 bases from V and 5 bases from J, with 15 bases between. Germline V gives CDR1 SGHDT, CDR2 YYEEEE. In DNA, the CDR3 is TGTGCCAGCAGCTTGGTGGGCAGTCAGGGCCACAATGAGCAGTTCTTC. This codes for CASSLVGSQGHNEQFF. The entire variable domain, with the rest obtained from reference TRBV5-6 and TRBJ2-1, is as follows: DAGVTQSPTHLIKTRGQQVTLRCSPKSGHDTVSWYQQALGQGPQFIFQYYEEEERQRGNFPDRFSGHQFPNYSSELNVNALLLGDSALYLCASSLVGSQGHNEQFFGPGTRLTVL.

The V gene is TRBV2, the J gene TRBJ1-5; weak D call: TRBD1 (5 bases). Trimming stripped 3 bases from V and 4 bases from J, with 13 bases between. CDR3 length: 15 amino acids. Germline CDR1 reads SNHLY; CDR2 reads FYNNEI. Written as DNA, the CDR3 is TGTGCCAGCAGTGATTTCAGGGTCTTGAATCAGCCCCAGCATTTT. Protein sequence: CASSDFRVLNQPQHF.

The chain combines TRBV5-4 with TRBJ1-2; possibly TRBD1 for D (5 bases). Germline loops: CDR1 SGHNT, CDR2 YYREEE (reference sequence). The V gene lost 4 bases and the J gene lost 2 bases, with 9 bases spanning the gap. This CDR3 spans 13 amino acids. The CDR3 loop is CASSPGQNYGYTF. Here the CDR3 DNA reads TGTGCCAGCAGCCCCGGACAAAACTATGGCTACACCTTC.

The V call is TRBV19, the J call TRBJ2-2; D possibly corresponds to TRBD2 (5 bases). Trimming took off 5 bases at V and 6 bases at J, with 13 bases between the two ends. Germline V lookup: CDR1 LNHDA, CDR2 SQIVND (reference sequence). CDR3 length: 14 residues. Written as DNA, the CDR3 is TGTGCCAGTAGTCTGGGTAGCGCGGCCGGGGAGCTGTTTTTT. Translated: CASSLGSAAGELFF.

The J gene is TRBJ1-1, the V gene TRBV7-9; possible D gene TRBD1, 5 bases. This CDR3 contains 16 residues. Germline CDR1 reads SEHNR; CDR2 reads FQNEAQ (reference sequence). Trimming pared 5 bases from V and 7 bases from J, leaving 23 bases between. This CDR3 reads CASSQWSVGGSGEAFF. The CDR3 DNA follows: TGTGCCAGCAGCCAGTGGTCCGTCGGGGGATCGGGTGAAGCTTTCTTT.

This clone was counted once. The V gene is TRBV5-1, the J gene TRBJ1-2, with no clear D. Trimming took 2 bases from V and 4 from J, leaving 6 bases between them. The CDR3 has 12 residues. The V gene's germline CDR1 is SGHRS and CDR2 YFSETQ. The CDR3 reads CASSFAGYGYTF. For the CDR3, the DNA is TGCGCCAGCAGCTTTGCGGGCTATGGCTACACCTTC.

The chain combines TRBV9 with TRBJ2-5, with TRBD2 matching 7 bases. Germline-derived CDR1 and CDR2 are SGDLS and YYNGEE. Unmatched junction bases numbered 13, after V lost 4 bases and J lost 1 base. The CDR3 covers 17 residues. The CDR3 coding sequence is TGTGCCAGCAGCCTCCTCGGGGCCCAGCGGGGCCAAGAGACCCAGTACTTC. It codes for CASSLLGAQRGQETQYF.

V gene TRBV28 combines with J gene TRBJ1-1; a weak D match, TRBD1 (5 bases). The CDR3 has 15 residues. The V and J ends lost 3 bases and 1 base respectively, with 12 bases between them. CDR1 is MDHEN and CDR2 is SYDVKM in the germline V gene. Written as DNA, the CDR3 is TGTGCCAGCAGTTTGGACCCCAGGGCGAACACTGAAGCTTTCTTT. It codes for CASSLDPRANTEAFF.

This sequence joins TRBV29-1 and TRBJ1-6; D gene unclear. V was clipped by 6 bases and J by 9 bases, with 15 bases between them. Germline V lookup: CDR1 SQVTM, CDR2 ANQGSEA. The length of the CDR3 is 13 residues. DNA for the CDR3: TGCAGCGTCTCCCAGGACTTGGTTTCACCCCTCCACTTT. It specifies CSVSQDLVSPLHF.

This clone was counted a few times. The rearrangement uses TRBV18 and TRBJ2-1, with 10 bases lining up with TRBD2. CDR1 and CDR2 (germline): KGHSH, LQKENI. V shed 7 bases, J shed 5 bases, and the junction held 8 bases outside the gene matches. The CDR3 totals 15 residues. The DNA for the CDR3 is TGTGCCAGCTTCCCGGGCCTAGCGGGGGACAATGAGCAGTTCTTC. Protein sequence: CASFPGLAGDNEQFF.

The chain is built from TRBV5-6 and TRBJ1-2; a possible D gene is TRBD1 (5 bases). This CDR3 is 16 amino acids long. Trimming shortened V by 4 bases and J by 4 bases, and 20 bases separated the two germline ends. Germline lookup yields CDR1 SGHDT and CDR2 YYEEEE. The CDR3, as DNA: TGTGCCAGCAGCGGCGGGGGGAGTAAGGTGGGCTATGGCTACACCTTC. It translates to CASSGGGSKVGYGYTF. Looking up the rest from reference TRBV5-6 and TRBJ1-2 gives the full variable domain: DAGVTQSPTHLIKTRGQQVTLRCSPKSGHDTVSWYQQALGQGPQFIFQYYEEEERQRGNFPDRFSGHQFPNYSSELNVNALLLGDSALYLCASSGGGSKVGYGYTFGSGTRLTVV.

CDR3 loop: CASSLEGGLGNEQFF. CDR3 nucleotides: TGTGCCAGCAGCTTAGAGGGGGGGCTGGGGAATGAGCAGTTCTTC. This chain uses TRBV7-9 with TRBJ2-1; TRBD2 might be the D (7 bases). The CDR3 totals 15 residues. Trimming shortened V by 1 base and J by 7 bases, and 14 bases separated the two germline ends. The germline gives CDR1 SEHNR, CDR2 FQNEAQ (reference sequence). Combining the CDR3 with reference TRBV7-9 and TRBJ2-1 gives the whole variable domain DTGVSQNPRHKITKRGQNVTFRCDPISEHNRLYWYRQTLGQGPEFLTYFQNEAQLEKSRLLSDRFSAERPKGSFSTLEIQRTEQGDSAMYLCASSLEGGLGNEQFFGPGTRLTVL.